This record covers a single T cell receptor beta chain. The J segment lost 9 bases and the V segment lost 4 bases, leaving 4 bases of the junction unmatched. Germline loops: CDR1 MNHEY, CDR2 SMNVEV (reference sequence). This CDR3 is built from 12 residues. Participants' own reports of clinical history determined their cohort assignment. These data come from a study of blood T cell repertoires in COVID-19. Study in general: Acute and convalescent COVID-19 specimens originated in the United States, Italy and Spain. The analysed material was cDNA or gDNA that came from T cells, B-cell-depleted T cells, or PBMCs.

Original methodology: Nucleated cell number was recorded as an estimate derived from reference gene primer amplification. Assay: immunoSEQ multiplex PCR; the TCRdb copy retains only in-frame clones and omits some. V and J calls and clone size are given by that table; D and trimming were obtained from the DNA. The repertoire has around 250,000 clones, approximately 83% of them found once; the top ten carry roughly 3.1%. This chain connects TRBV27 to TRBJ2-3; 7 bases align to TRBD1. The TCR originated in a man aged 45 to 65 who had recovered from COVID-19. Material for sequencing was PBMCs or T cells enriched from blood (not recorded which). This CDR3 is CASSSRQGTQYF. In DNA, the CDR3 is TGTGCCAGCAGTTCCAGACAGGGAACGCAGTATTTT.